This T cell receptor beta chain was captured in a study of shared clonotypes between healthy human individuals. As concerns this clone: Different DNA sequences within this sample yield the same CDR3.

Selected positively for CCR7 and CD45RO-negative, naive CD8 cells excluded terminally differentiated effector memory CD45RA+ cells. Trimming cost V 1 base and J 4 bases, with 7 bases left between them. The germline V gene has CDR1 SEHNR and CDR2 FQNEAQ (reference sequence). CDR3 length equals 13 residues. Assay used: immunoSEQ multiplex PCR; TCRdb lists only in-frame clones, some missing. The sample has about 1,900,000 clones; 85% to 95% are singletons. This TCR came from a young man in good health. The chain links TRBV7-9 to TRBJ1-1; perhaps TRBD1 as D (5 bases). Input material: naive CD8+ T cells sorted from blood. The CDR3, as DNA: TGTGCCAGCAGCTTAGGGGGGACCACTGAAGCTTTCTTT. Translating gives CASSLGGTTEAFF.